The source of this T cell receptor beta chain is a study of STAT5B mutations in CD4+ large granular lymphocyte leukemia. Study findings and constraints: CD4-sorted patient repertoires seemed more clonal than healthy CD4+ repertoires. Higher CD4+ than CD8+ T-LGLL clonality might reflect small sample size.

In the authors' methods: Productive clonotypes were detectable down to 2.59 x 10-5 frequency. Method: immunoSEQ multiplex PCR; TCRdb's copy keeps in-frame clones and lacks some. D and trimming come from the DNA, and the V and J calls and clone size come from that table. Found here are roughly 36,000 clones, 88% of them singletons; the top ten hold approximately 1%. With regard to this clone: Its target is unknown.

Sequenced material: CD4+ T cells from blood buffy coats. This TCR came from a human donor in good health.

The CDR3 DNA sequence: TGCAGCGTTGGACTCAGTCCCGATCAGCCCCAGCATTTT. This encodes CSVGLSPDQPQHF. The chain recombines TRBV29-1 with TRBJ1-5, with D uncertain. CDR3 size: 13 residues. V was cut by 4 bases and J by 5 bases, with 12 bases left in between. CDR1 SQVTM and CDR2 ANQGSEA come from the germline V gene.